A single sample gave rise to the 8 T cell receptor beta chains below, sequenced in a study of OX40 agonist ivuxolimab in advanced cancers. Data came from immunoSEQ multiplex PCR; TCRdb stores just in-frame clones and leaves some out. The repertoire holds 50,000 to 65,000 clones, with 75% to 90% as singletons. The specimen comprised CD4+ or CD8+ T cells sorted from blood, sampled in a trial of the OX40 agonist ivuxolimab. The receptor source for this set is an adult with an advanced solid tumor such as melanoma, head and neck, liver or kidney cancer.

The chain joins TRBV6-1 to TRBJ2-5, with D perhaps TRBD2 (6 bases). The CDR3 has 14 amino acids. Germline V gene lookup returns CDR1 MNHNS and CDR2 SASEGT. Here the CDR3 DNA reads TGTGCAGCGACTAGGACAATTGTGGGCGAGACCCAGTACTTC. It encodes CAATRTIVGETQYF.

The chain recombines TRBV5-6 with TRBJ1-5; no clear D. The germline V and J ends were trimmed by 0 bases and 3 bases, with 10 bases remaining between them. The CDR3 runs to 15 residues. From germline, CDR1 is SGHDT and CDR2 YYEEEE. The CDR3 here is CASSLGGFLNQPQHF. The CDR3 DNA sequence: TGTGCCAGCAGCTTGGGAGGGTTTCTCAATCAGCCCCAGCATTTT.

This clone has only one observation. The CDR3 is CASSLDRGREQFF. CDR3 DNA: TGTGCCAGCAGCTTAGACAGGGGCAGGGAGCAGTTCTTC. The genes are TRBV7-8 and TRBJ2-1; 7 bases map to TRBD1. This CDR3 spans 13 amino acids. The junction had 4 bases not matched to a gene; V was cut back by 1 base and J by 10 bases. CDR1 and CDR2 from the germline V gene are SGHVS and FQNEAQ.

The chain has TRBV5-1 and TRBJ2-7, with 16 bases aligning to TRBD2. Germline V gene lookup returns CDR1 SGHRS and CDR2 YFSETQ. The CDR3 runs 16 residues. The V gene end was trimmed by 4 bases and the J gene end by 6 bases; junction bases not matched to a gene: 7. CDR3 bases: TGCGCCAGCAGCCCCGGGACTAGCGGGAGGGCCACCGAGCAGTACTTC. Protein: CASSPGTSGRATEQYF.

The chain is built from TRBV2 and TRBJ2-3, with a possible D match to TRBD1 (5 bases). The CDR3 runs to 14 residues. The ends were cut back, 7 bases at V and 4 bases at J, with 15 bases in the middle. CDR1 and CDR2 from the germline V gene are SNHLY and FYNNEI. For the CDR3, the DNA is TGTGCCAGCATTGGGGCAGGGTCCCCAGATACGCAGTATTTT. Protein: CASIGAGSPDTQYF. The variable domain in full, with the rest retrieved from reference TRBV2 and TRBJ2-3, is EPEVTQTPSHQVTQMGQEVILRCVPISNHLYFYWYRQILGQKVEFLVSFYNNEISEKSEIFDDQFSVERPDGSNFTLKIRSTKLEDSAMYFCASIGAGSPDTQYFGPGTRLTVL.

The CDR3 loop reads CASRASGEQYF. CDR3 DNA: TGTGCCAGCAGGGCCTCGGGGGAACAGTACTTC. This chain connects TRBV6-6 to TRBJ2-7; the D gene is possibly TRBD2 (6 bases). Trimming took 6 bases from V and 10 from J, leaving 13 bases between them. CDR3 length: 11 amino acids. Germline V gene lookup returns CDR1 MNHNY and CDR2 SVGAGI (reference sequence).

This chain links TRBV11-2 with TRBJ2-1; 14 bases map to TRBD2. The CDR3 has 15 residues. The germline CDR1 and CDR2 sequences are SGHAT and FQNNGV. V was pared by 6 bases and J by 7 bases, with 5 bases of the junction left unmatched. The CDR3, as DNA: TGTGCCAGCAGAATGACTAGCGGGGGGGCAAATGAGCAGTTCTTC. It specifies CASRMTSGGANEQFF. Full variable domain (outside the CDR3, taken from reference TRBV11-2 and TRBJ2-1): EAGVAQSPRYKIIEKRQSVAFWCNPISGHATLYWYQQILGQGPKLLIQFQNNGVVDDSQLPKDRFSAERLKGVDSTLKIQPAKLEDSAVYLCASRMTSGGANEQFFGPGTRLTVL.

The chain carries TRBV9 and TRBJ1-5; unclear D gene. CDR1 SGDLS and CDR2 YYNGEE come from the germline V gene. The CDR3 runs to 15 residues. V lost 0 bases to trimming and J lost 6 bases, with 13 bases between them. CDR3 nucleotides: TGTGCCAGCAGCGTAGATGATCAAGGAGGTCAGCCCCAGCATTTT. Its translation is CASSVDDQGGQPQHF.